This T cell receptor (beta chain) was identified during a study of blood T cell repertoires in COVID-19 (dated by TCRdb to about 2020). About the full investigation: Collaborator samples came from the United States, Italy and Spain and covered acute and convalescent phases of COVID-19. Samples were obtained from the ongoing ImmuneRACE study (first 160 participants) and from roughly 1,300 subjects provided by 6 global collaborators. The repertoires were released in a freely available public database meant as a resource for research on the immune response to SARS-CoV-2. The dataset comprised deeply sampled blood TCRbeta repertoires from subjects exposed to, actively infected with, or recovered from COVID-19. The sample metadata nearly always contained a de-identified subject ID, COVID-19 status, age in years and sex. Where available, HLA class I and class II types were taken from metadata supplied by the sample provider and were not determined by assay-based typing. The material from the prospective study consisted of cDNA or gDNA derived from T cells, B-cell-depleted T cells, or PBMCs.

This clone was seen only once. Which antigen it targets is not known. It has no much larger one-base neighbor in the sample; base qualities were not kept. V gives up 0 bases and J gives up 3 bases, and the segment between their germline ends measures 12 bases. According to the germline V gene, CDR1 reads SGHDN and CDR2 reads FVKESK. From its cysteine to its phenylalanine, the CDR3 spans 15 amino acids. Only the CDR3 portion is preserved as DNA: 45 bases, with reading frame beginning at the first base. TCRbeta CDR3 regions were amplified from genomic DNA using the immunoSEQ Assay, a bias-controlled multiplex PCR. In the authors' own workflow: The number of nucleated cells in each sample was estimated from the amplification of reference gene primers within the assay. Sequence reads were collapsed and filtered to measure the absolute abundance of every unique TCRbeta CDR3 rearrangement. For each sample, productive Simpson clonality was calculated as the square root of Simpson's diversity index over productive rearrangements. Not all clones reach the TCRdb copy of this immuneACCESS table, which keeps in-frame sequences only. Checked studies attribute under half of the gap to unresolved V genes and leave the rest unexplained. D and trimming come from the DNA, and the V and J calls and clone size come from that table. A total of some 230,000 clones appear in this sample, 85% of them only once. The ten biggest clones cover 2.5% to 3.5% of the sample.

Another Seattle source contributed samples from volunteer blood donors who had recovered from COVID-19. Whole blood was collected in K2EDTA tubes by collaborating institutions according to the institutions' own protocols. Collaborator samples were shipped for TCRbeta analysis as frozen whole blood, isolated PBMCs, or DNA extracted from either sample type. What the research found in general, with its limitations: Clinical and demographic metadata were provided uncurated, with the amount varying by source and participant.

Material: peripheral blood. This TCR came from a man aged 50 to 59 who had recovered from COVID-19. The rearrangement combines TRBV14 with TRBJ2-7, and possibly TRBD1, on 5 matching bases. The CDR3 in this case is CASSQDRRQNYEQYF. The sequence in DNA is TGTGCCAGCAGCCAAGATAGGCGACAGAACTACGAGCAGTACTTC. The full variable domain, completed from the reference TRBV14 and TRBJ2-7 proteins outside the CDR3, reads EAGVTQFPSHSVIEKGQTVTLRCDPISGHDNLYWYRRVMGKEIKFLLHFVKESKQDESGMPNNRFLAERTGGTYSTLKVQPAELEDSGVYFCASSQDRRQNYEQYFGPGTRLTVT.